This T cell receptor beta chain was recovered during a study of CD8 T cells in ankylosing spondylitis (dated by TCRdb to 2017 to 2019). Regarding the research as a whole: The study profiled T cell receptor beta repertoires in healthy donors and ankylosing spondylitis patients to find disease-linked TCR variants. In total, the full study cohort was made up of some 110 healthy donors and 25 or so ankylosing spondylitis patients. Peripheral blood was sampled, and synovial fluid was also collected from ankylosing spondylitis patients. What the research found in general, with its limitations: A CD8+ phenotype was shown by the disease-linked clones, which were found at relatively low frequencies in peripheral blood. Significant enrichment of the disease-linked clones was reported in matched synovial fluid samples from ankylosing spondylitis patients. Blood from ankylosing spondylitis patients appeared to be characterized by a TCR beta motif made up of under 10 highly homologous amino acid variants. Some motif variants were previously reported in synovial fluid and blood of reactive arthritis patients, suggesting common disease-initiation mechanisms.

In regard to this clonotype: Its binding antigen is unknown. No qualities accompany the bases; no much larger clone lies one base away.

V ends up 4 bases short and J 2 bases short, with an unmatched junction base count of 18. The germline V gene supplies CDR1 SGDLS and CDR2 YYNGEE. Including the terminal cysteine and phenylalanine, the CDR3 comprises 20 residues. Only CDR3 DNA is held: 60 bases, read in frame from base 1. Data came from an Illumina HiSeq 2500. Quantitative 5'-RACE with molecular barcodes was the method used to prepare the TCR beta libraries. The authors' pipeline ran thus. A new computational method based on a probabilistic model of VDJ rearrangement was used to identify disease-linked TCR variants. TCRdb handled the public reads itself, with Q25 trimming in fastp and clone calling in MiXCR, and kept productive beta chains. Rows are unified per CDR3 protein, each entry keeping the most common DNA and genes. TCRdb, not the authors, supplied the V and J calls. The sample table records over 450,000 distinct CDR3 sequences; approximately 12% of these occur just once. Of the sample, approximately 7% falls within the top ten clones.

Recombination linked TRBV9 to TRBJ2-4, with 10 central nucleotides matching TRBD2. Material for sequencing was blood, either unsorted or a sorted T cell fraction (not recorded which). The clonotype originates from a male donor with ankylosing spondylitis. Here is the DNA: TGTGCCAGCAGCCCTACGAATTGGGCTAGCGGGAGTAGGTCCAAAAACATTCAGTACTTC. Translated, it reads CASSPTNWASGSRSKNIQYF. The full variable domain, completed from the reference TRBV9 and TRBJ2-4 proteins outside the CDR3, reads DSGVTQTPKHLITATGQRVTLRCSPRSGDLSVYWYQQSLDQGLQFLIQYYNGEERAKGNILERFSAQQFPDLHSELNLSSLELGDSALYFCASSPTNWASGSRSKNIQYFGAGTRLSVL.